This T cell receptor (beta chain) comes out of a study of cytomegalovirus exposure and HLA in healthy donors. The PCR employed 60 Vbeta primers together with 13 Jbeta primers. The data were produced by immunoSEQ multiplex PCR, yet TCRdb's version contains in-frame clones alone and is incomplete. The sample has approximately 130,000 clones; about 85% are singletons. All donors participated as healthy donors of bone marrow. The specimen was PBMCs. This receptor was taken from a boy between 10 and 17 years old in good health and CMV-seronegative.

In DNA form, the CDR3 reads TGTGCCAGCAGCCCGTCGGGGGGAGCGGGAGGCCTTAGTGAGCAGTTCTTC. Amino acids: CASSPSGGAGGLSEQFF. The V call is TRBV7-8, the J call TRBJ2-1; 9 bases match TRBD2. The V gene end was trimmed by 5 bases and the J gene end by 9 bases; junction bases not matched to a gene: 17. Germline V gene data show CDR1 as SGHVS and CDR2 as FQNEAQ. This CDR3 spans 17 amino acids. Variable domain in full (rest from reference TRBV7-8 and TRBJ2-1): GAGVSQSPRYKVAKRGQDVALRCDPISGHVSLFWYQQALGQGPEFLTYFQNEAQLDKSGLPSDRFFAERPEGSVSTLKIQRTQQEDSAVYLCASSPSGGAGGLSEQFFGPGTRLTVL.